These 21 T cell receptor beta chains were all obtained from the same sample, sequenced in a study of T-cell reconstitution after alpha-beta-depleted transplantation in children. Molecular barcoding with unique molecular identifiers was used for the TCRbeta library. TCRdb reprocessed the PCR reads via MiXCR and lists one record per CDR3 protein. The sample has 540,000 or so distinct CDR3 sequences; approximately 22% are singletons. Here the sequenced sample was PBMCs, mostly from graft donor cells, taken 360 days after TCRalphabeta/CD19-depleted stem cell transplant. Source of these receptors: a boy under two years old who had a stem cell transplant for acute myeloid leukemia, so the T cells may come from the graft donor.

This clonotype has ten or more counts. The V call is TRBV20-1, the J call TRBJ1-2; D ambiguous. Trimming removed 4 bases from V and 5 bases from J, with 26 bases in between. The CDR3 consists of 17 residues. Germline loops: CDR1 DFQATT, CDR2 SNEGSKA (reference sequence). CDR3 sequence: CSANDRFRISVPYGYTF. The CDR3 DNA reads as TGCAGTGCTAATGACCGGTTCCGTATCTCTGTCCCGTATGGCTACACCTTC.

This clonotype was detected many times. The DNA is omitted, as the CDR3 cannot be located on it reliably, and the CDR3 follows TCRdb's listing. The V and J genes are TRBV20-1 and TRBJ2-1; the listed D gene, TRBD1, was not tested against the DNA. Per the germline V gene, CDR1 is DFQATT and CDR2 is SNEGSKA (reference sequence). The CDR3 has 17 residues if both end residues are counted. The CDR3: CSASDFFGQHEDNEQFF.

The table lists this clonotype with a count of one. The J gene is TRBJ2-3, the V gene TRBV19; no firm D call. The V gene's germline CDR1 is LNHDA and CDR2 SQIVND (reference sequence). V lost 2 bases and J lost 2, with 8 bases in between. This CDR3 spans 14 amino acids. CDR3 sequence (DNA): TGTGCCAGTAGTATACAGGCAGTCACAGATACGCAGTATTTT. This translates into CASSIQAVTDTQYF.

This clonotype has more than one count but fewer than ten. The chain has TRBV20-1 and TRBJ2-7; either TRBD1 or TRBD2 may supply D (6 bases each). Deletions cut 6 bases from V and 3 bases from J, with 18 bases between. The CDR3 length is 14 residues. Germline V gene sequence: CDR1 DFQATT, CDR2 SNEGSKA (reference sequence). The DNA for the CDR3 is TGCAGTGCCGGTGAGGGGGGCCATAGCTACGAGCAGTACTTC. This encodes CSAGEGGHSYEQYF.

The sample holds many counts of this clonotype. The chain employs TRBV27 and TRBJ2-7, with unresolved D. This CDR3 has 14 residues. CDR1 is MNHEY and CDR2 is SMNVEV in the germline V gene (reference sequence). The V end lost 7 bases, the J end lost 2 bases, and 15 bases lay between the germline ends. The CDR3 spells CASTPFPGAYEQYF. The CDR3 region has the DNA TGTGCCAGCACCCCGTTCCCAGGCGCCTACGAGCAGTACTTC.

This clonotype was recorded many times. The genes are TRBV29-1 and TRBJ2-1; D uncertain. This CDR3 has 15 amino acids. V was shortened by 0 bases and J by 10 bases, with 19 bases between the two germline ends. CDR1 and CDR2 (germline): SQVTM, ANQGSEA. CDR3 nucleotide sequence: TGCAGCGTTGAAGATCGGCCCCGAAGAGTGATCGAGCAGTTCTTC. Its protein product is CSVEDRPRRVIEQFF.

The V call is TRBV20-1, the J call TRBJ2-3, with D possibly TRBD2 on 7 matching bases. With 4 bases removed from V and 4 bases from J, the gap between germline ends came to 24 bases. The CDR3 has 17 residues. Germline V gene lookup returns CDR1 DFQATT and CDR2 SNEGSKA (reference sequence). This chain's CDR3 is CSATDGLWRGLSDTQYF. CDR3 coding DNA: TGCAGTGCTACAGATGGTCTTTGGCGGGGGCTTTCAGATACGCAGTATTTT.

A single count supports this clonotype. The chain joins TRBV10-3 to TRBJ2-1; 11 bases align to TRBD2. CDR3 size: 17 residues. The junction had 5 bases not matched to a gene; V was cut back by 0 bases and J by 4 bases. Germline CDR1 ENHRY, CDR2 SYGVKD. The CDR3 here is CAISESKGLAAYNEQFF. CDR3 nucleotide sequence: TGTGCCATCAGTGAGTCAAAGGGACTAGCGGCATACAATGAGCAGTTCTTC.

This clonotype was counted ten times or more. The rearrangement joins TRBV6-5 to TRBJ1-6; the D is unclear. CDR1 and CDR2 (germline): MNHEY, SVGAGI. The ends were cut back, 2 bases at V and 7 bases at J, with 15 bases in the middle. The CDR3 is made up of 16 amino acids. The CDR3 DNA is TGTGCCAGCAGTTACAAACTGGGAACACCGAATTCACCCCTCCACTTT. Its protein is CASSYKLGTPNSPLHF.

Here the CDR3 reads CASSLYTNAADNEQFF. Written as DNA, the CDR3 is TGCGCCAGCAGCTTGTACACCAACGCGGCGGACAATGAGCAGTTCTTC. This chain uses TRBV5-1 with TRBJ2-1; D is ambiguous. V lost 1 base, J lost 5 bases, and 16 bases lay in between. The germline CDR1 and CDR2 sequences are SGHRS and YFSETQ. This CDR3 region has 16 residues. The whole variable domain, filled in from reference TRBV5-1 and TRBJ2-1, reads KAGVTQTPRYLIKTRGQQVTLSCSPISGHRSVSWYQQTPGQGLQFLFEYFSETQRNKGNFPGRFSGRQFSNSRSEMNVSTLELGDSALYLCASSLYTNAADNEQFFGPGTRLTVL.

CDR3 sequence (DNA): TGTGCCAGCAGTGGCCGTCCAGGGCGGAACACCGGGGAGCTGTTTTTT. It specifies CASSGRPGRNTGELFF. J is TRBJ2-2 and V is TRBV6-1; tentative D call: TRBD1 (5 bases). The CDR3 loop spans 16 amino acids. CDR1 is MNHNS, CDR2 SASEGT, per germline. The V gene lost 4 bases and the J gene lost 1 base, with 13 bases spanning the gap.

V and J are TRBV20-1 and TRBJ2-2; no clear D gene. This CDR3 region has 15 residues. The V end lost 0 bases, the J end lost 2 bases, and 10 bases lay between the germline ends. Germline CDR1 is DFQATT and CDR2 is SNEGSKA (reference sequence). Here the CDR3 reads CSARDGIDNTGELFF. CDR3 sequence (DNA): TGCAGTGCTAGAGATGGGATCGACAACACCGGGGAGCTGTTTTTT.

This clonotype was recorded many times. J is TRBJ2-3 and V is TRBV3-1; D possibly corresponds to TRBD2 (6 bases). CDR3 length: 16 residues. The ends were cut back, 1 base at V and 7 bases at J, with 18 bases in the middle. Per the germline V gene, CDR1 is LGHDT and CDR2 is YNNKEL (reference sequence). Written as DNA, the CDR3 is TGTGCCAGCAGCCAAGTAGGAGGGGCCAGCCATAATACGCAGTATTTT. Its translation is CASSQVGGASHNTQYF.

The chain links TRBV5-1 to TRBJ2-5, with TRBD1 matching 7 bases. Germline-derived CDR1 and CDR2 are SGHRS and YFSETQ. Trimming removed 4 bases from V and 5 bases from J; junction bases left unmatched: 14. The CDR3 totals 16 residues. The CDR3 DNA reads as TGCGCCAGCAGCCCGCCGGCGACAGGGCTGAGGGAGACCCAGTACTTC. Translated: CASSPPATGLRETQYF.

The rearrangement links TRBV7-3 to TRBJ2-1, with unresolved D. Trimming removed 2 bases from V and 0 bases from J, with 8 bases in between. The germline CDR1 and CDR2 sequences are SGHTA and FQGTGA. The CDR3 has 15 amino acids. The CDR3 DNA reads TGTGCCAGCAGCTTAGTGCCCCTCTCCTACAATGAGCAGTTCTTC. Amino acid sequence: CASSLVPLSYNEQFF.

The chain has TRBV12-3 or TRBV12-4 and TRBJ1-2; D gene unclear. V lost 7 bases and J 2 bases, leaving 11 bases between the germline ends. There are 13 residues in the CDR3. The DNA of the CDR3 is TGTGCCAGCACTCGGACGGGAAACTATGGCTACACCTTC. Translation: CASTRTGNYGYTF.

This clonotype appeared a few times. In DNA form, the CDR3 reads TGTGCCAGCAAGGCCACGCCGGGGCCCTCCTACAATGAGCAGTTCTTC. This encodes CASKATPGPSYNEQFF. This sequence joins TRBV27 and TRBJ2-1; D is perhaps TRBD1 or TRBD2 (5 bases each). Per the germline V gene, CDR1 is MNHEY and CDR2 is SMNVEV (reference sequence). With 7 bases removed from V and 0 bases from J, the gap between germline ends came to 16 bases. The CDR3 sequence is 16 residues long.

This clonotype was seen ten or more times. V and J are TRBV28 and TRBJ1-2; D is perhaps TRBD1 (5 bases). The CDR3 contains 14 residues. Trimming cost V 3 bases and J 6 bases, with 14 bases left between them. Germline V CDR1 and CDR2: MDHEN, SYDVKM. DNA of the CDR3: TGTGCCAGCAGTTTGGGTTGGAGGGGACATGGCTACACCTTC. Translated, it gives CASSLGWRGHGYTF.

This clonotype was found many times. The V gene is TRBV4-3, the J gene TRBJ2-1; D call uncertain. This CDR3 has 19 amino acids. From germline, CDR1 is LGHNA and CDR2 YSLEER. V shed 0 bases and J shed 4 bases, with 22 bases lying between them. The CDR3 DNA reads as TGCGCCAGCAGCCAAGATAGGAATTTAGCCCTAATCCTTTACAATGAGCAGTTCTTC. Protein product: CASSQDRNLALILYNEQFF.

The chain carries TRBV6-2 or TRBV6-3 and TRBJ2-4; 11 bases are a match to TRBD1. The CDR3 runs to 20 residues. Germline trimming cut 2 bases from V and 8 bases from J; bases unmatched to any gene: 20. Germline CDR1 MNHEY, CDR2 SVGEGT. CDR3 sequence reads: CASSYVSHLNRDRGVDIQYF. CDR3 coding DNA: TGTGCCAGCAGTTACGTCTCCCACCTGAACCGGGACAGGGGGGTAGACATTCAGTACTTC.

This clonotype has ten or more counts. The gene calls are TRBV4-1 and TRBJ1-5; D gene unclear. Looked up from germline, CDR1 is MGHRA and CDR2 is YSYEKL. This CDR3 spans 14 amino acids. Trimming removed 1 base from V and 5 bases from J, with 9 bases in between. The CDR3 is CASSQVMWDQPQHF. DNA of the CDR3: TGCGCCAGCAGCCAAGTAATGTGGGATCAGCCCCAGCATTTT.